This T cell receptor (beta chain) was observed in a study of T cell responses to AZD1222 COVID-19 vaccine. Points from the study as a whole: A reported finding is that nearly half of spike-specific TCRs target unmutated variant regions. Spike-wide vaccine-associated CD4 TCRs dominated at 160-218 and 743-854. In a largely white British group with more females than males, clonal diversity was possibly underestimated.

Regarding this clone: The antigen is undetermined.

The data were produced by immunoSEQ multiplex PCR, yet TCRdb's version contains in-frame clones alone and is incomplete. The data show some 190,000 clones, about 94% seen once. CDR3 length: 13 amino acids. Germline lookup yields CDR1 ENHRY and CDR2 SYGVKD. With 6 bases removed from V and 0 bases from J, the gap between germline ends came to 8 bases. The clonotype was recovered from an adult who received the MenACWY meningococcal vaccine as a control. Material: peripheral blood, obtained 28 days after the second dose of the MenACWY control vaccine. This rearrangement joins TRBV10-3 to TRBJ1-1; D not resolved. The CDR3 DNA sequence: TGTGCCATCAGCGACCAGGTGAACACTGAAGCTTTCTTT. Protein product: CAISDQVNTEAFF.